The text below deals with one TCR beta chain. Just one base apart from a much larger clone, this may be a read error. The CDR3 loop spans 16 amino acids. V lost 0 bases and J lost 5; bases outside the gene matches: 10. Germline V lookup: CDR1 SNHLY, CDR2 FYNNEI. The data stem from a study of tumor-infiltrating lymphocytes in primary liver carcinoma. TCR beta cDNA was prepared out of roughly 0.5 ug total RNA by means of a constant-region primer. Three nested multiplex PCR rounds, a slightly modified ARM-PCR method, built the TCR beta libraries. In the first two PCR rounds, TRBV1-TRBV30 forward primers were paired with a C-beta reverse primer, and each round lasted about 9 cycles. TCRdb fed the multiplex PCR reads into MiXCR, producing one record per CDR3 protein. In the table there are 20,000 or so distinct CDR3 sequences, approximately 70% of which are singletons. Between about 19 and 34 mg of unsorted bulk tissue served as the source from which RNA and DNA were co-extracted. Patients underwent resection of primary liver carcinoma.

The chain recombines TRBV2 with TRBJ2-7; TRBD2 matches at 7 bases. Sequenced: liver tumor tissue from sampling region 1. Subset reported: tumor region T1, superior pole. This sequence originates from a man aged 35 to 55 with primary liver carcinoma and hepatitis B virus infection. CDR3 in DNA: TGTGCCAGCAGTGAAGCCCCAGCGGGATCCCACCACGAGCAGTACTTC. This sequence encodes CASSEAPAGSHHEQYF.